A selection of T cell receptor beta chains follows, all from one sample in a study of beta chain features in type 1 diabetes. The table came from immunoSEQ multiplex PCR; TCRdb's copy has only in-frame clones and leaves some out. The sample includes about 650,000 clones, under 15% of them seen just once. Source material: naive CD4+ T cells from blood. The receptors shown here come from a young man with type 1 diabetes. CDR3s include the opening cysteine and the closing phenylalanine or tryptophan. Each record gives: J gene, V gene, D gene, CDR3 protein. A D gene is named only where the DNA matches it firmly.

J: TRBJ1-3
V: TRBV6-5
D: .
CDR3: CASSLNGGNTIYF

J: TRBJ2-3
V: TRBV29-1
D: TRBD2
CDR3: CSVGGLAGGRGTDTQYF

J: TRBJ2-1
V: TRBV9
D: TRBD1
CDR3: CASSPRQGSYNEQFF

J: TRBJ2-5
V: TRBV4-3
D: TRBD2
CDR3: CASSPTTSGAQVAQYF

J: TRBJ1-2
V: TRBV29-1
D: TRBD1
CDR3: CSGGTGQRYGYTF

J: TRBJ2-1
V: TRBV5-1
D: TRBD1
CDR3: CASSGDRNYNEQFF

J: TRBJ1-2
V: TRBV29-1
D: .
CDR3: CSVEDRRGAARGYTF

J: TRBJ2-5
V: TRBV29-1
D: TRBD1
CDR3: CSVEVGTVPRTQYF

J: TRBJ2-2
V: TRBV28
D: TRBD1
CDR3: CASSTQGLTGELFF

J: TRBJ2-1
V: TRBV5-1
D: .
CDR3: CASSSQGVGVSYNEQFF

J: TRBJ1-1
V: TRBV7-6
D: TRBD1
CDR3: CASTRRQGGTEAFF

J: TRBJ2-1
V: TRBV30
D: .
CDR3: CARNLGGSTPGEQFF

J: TRBJ2-7
V: TRBV28
D: TRBD2
CDR3: CASSIPGGLYEQYF

J: TRBJ2-7
V: TRBV7-2
D: .
CDR3: CASSFGSSYEQYF

J: TRBJ1-2
V: TRBV6-5
D: TRBD1
CDR3: CASSYKGAGYTF

J: TRBJ2-2
V: TRBV7-2
D: TRBD1
CDR3: CASSLPGGSAGELFF

J: TRBJ2-1
V: TRBV5-1
D: TRBD2
CDR3: CASSLVLAGAYNEQFF